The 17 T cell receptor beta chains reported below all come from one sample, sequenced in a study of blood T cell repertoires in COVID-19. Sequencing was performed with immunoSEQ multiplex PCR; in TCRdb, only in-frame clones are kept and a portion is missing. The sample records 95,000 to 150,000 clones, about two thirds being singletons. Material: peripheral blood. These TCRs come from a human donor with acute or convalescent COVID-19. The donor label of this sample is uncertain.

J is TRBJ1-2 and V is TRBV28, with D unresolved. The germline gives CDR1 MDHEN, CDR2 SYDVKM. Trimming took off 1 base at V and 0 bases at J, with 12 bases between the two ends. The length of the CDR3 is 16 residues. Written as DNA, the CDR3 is TGTGCCAGCAGTTTATCTCCAACTACGGCTAACTATGGCTACACCTTC. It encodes CASSLSPTTANYGYTF.

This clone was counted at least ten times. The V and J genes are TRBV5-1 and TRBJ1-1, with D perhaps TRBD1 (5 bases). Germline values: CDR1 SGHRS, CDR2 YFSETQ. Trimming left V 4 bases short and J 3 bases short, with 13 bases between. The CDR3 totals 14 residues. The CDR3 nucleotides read TGCGCCAGCAGCCCGGACATGGTGTACACTGAAGCTTTCTTT. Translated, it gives CASSPDMVYTEAFF.

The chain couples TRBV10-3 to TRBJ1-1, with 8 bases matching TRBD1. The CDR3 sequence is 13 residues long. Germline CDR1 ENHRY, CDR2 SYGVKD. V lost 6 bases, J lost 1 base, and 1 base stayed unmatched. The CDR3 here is CAIRGTGNTEAFF. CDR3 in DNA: TGTGCCATCAGGGGGACAGGGAACACTGAAGCTTTCTTT.

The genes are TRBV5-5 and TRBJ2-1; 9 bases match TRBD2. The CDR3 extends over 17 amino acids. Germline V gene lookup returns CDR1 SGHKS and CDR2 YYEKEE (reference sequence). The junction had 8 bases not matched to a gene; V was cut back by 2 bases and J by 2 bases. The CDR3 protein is CASSLLPLAGTYNEQFF. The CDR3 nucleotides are TGTGCCAGCAGCTTATTACCCCTAGCGGGGACCTACAATGAGCAGTTCTTC.

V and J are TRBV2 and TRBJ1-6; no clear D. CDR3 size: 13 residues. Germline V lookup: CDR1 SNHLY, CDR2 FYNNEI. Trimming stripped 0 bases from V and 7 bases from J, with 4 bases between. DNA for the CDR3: TGTGCCAGCAGTGAAGCGAGAAATTCACCCCTCCACTTT. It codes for CASSEARNSPLHF.

The CDR3 DNA reads as TGTGCCAGCAGCTTAGGTGGGCGGGGGGCCACAGATACGCAGTATTTT. Translation gives CASSLGGRGATDTQYF. This chain links TRBV7-9 with TRBJ2-3, with 8 positions matching TRBD2. The CDR3 runs to 16 residues. Germline V gives CDR1 SEHNR, CDR2 FQNEAQ (reference sequence). V shed 1 base and J 2 bases; nucleotides not matched to a gene: 5.

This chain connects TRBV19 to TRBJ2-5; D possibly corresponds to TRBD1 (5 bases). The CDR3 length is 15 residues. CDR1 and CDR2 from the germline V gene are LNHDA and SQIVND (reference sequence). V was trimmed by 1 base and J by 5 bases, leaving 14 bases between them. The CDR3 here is CASSIGARVRETQYF. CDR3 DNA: TGTGCCAGTAGTATAGGAGCCAGGGTAAGGGAGACCCAGTACTTC. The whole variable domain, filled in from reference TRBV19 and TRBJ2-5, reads DGGITQSPKYLFRKEGQNVTLSCEQNLNHDAMYWYRQDPGQGLRLIYYSQIVNDFQKGDIAEGYSVSREKKESFPLTVTSAQKNPTAFYLCASSIGARVRETQYFGPGTRLLVL.

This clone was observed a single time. CDR3 nucleotides: TGTGCCAGCAGTTACGGTCGCCCGGAGGGTAATTCACCCCTCCACTTT. Its translation is CASSYGRPEGNSPLHF. V usage is TRBV6-5 and J usage is TRBJ1-6, with D hard to call. V lost 2 bases and J 6 bases, leaving 14 bases between the germline ends. Germline V gene lookup returns CDR1 MNHEY and CDR2 SVGAGI. CDR3 length: 16 amino acids.

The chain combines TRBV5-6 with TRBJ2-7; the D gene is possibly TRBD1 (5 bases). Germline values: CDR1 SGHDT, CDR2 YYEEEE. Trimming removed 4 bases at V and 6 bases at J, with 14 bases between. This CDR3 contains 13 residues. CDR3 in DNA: TGTGCCAGCAGCCTTGGGGCTGGAGTCGAGCAGTACGTC. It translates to CASSLGAGVEQYV.

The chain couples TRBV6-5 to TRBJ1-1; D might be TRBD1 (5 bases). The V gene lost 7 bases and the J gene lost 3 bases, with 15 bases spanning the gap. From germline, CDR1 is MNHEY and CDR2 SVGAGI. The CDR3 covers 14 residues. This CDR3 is CASNLEWGDTEAFF. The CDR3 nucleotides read TGTGCCAGCAACCTTGAGTGGGGGGACACTGAAGCTTTCTTT.

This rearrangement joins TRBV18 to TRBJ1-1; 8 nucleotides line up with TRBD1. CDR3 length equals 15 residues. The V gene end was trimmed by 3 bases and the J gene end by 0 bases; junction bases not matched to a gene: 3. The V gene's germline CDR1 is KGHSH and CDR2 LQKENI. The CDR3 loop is CASSPQGALNTEAFF. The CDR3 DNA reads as TGTGCCAGCTCACCTCAGGGGGCATTGAACACTGAAGCTTTCTTT. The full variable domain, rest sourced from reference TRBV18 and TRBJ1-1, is NAGVMQNPRHLVRRRGQEARLRCSPMKGHSHVYWYRQLPEEGLKFMVYLQKENIIDESGMPKERFSAEFPKEGPSILRIQQVVRGDSAAYFCASSPQGALNTEAFFGQGTRLTVV.

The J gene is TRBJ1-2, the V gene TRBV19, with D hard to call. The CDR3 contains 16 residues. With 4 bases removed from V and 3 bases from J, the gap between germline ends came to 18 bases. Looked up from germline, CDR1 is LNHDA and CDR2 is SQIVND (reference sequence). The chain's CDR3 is CASSKAEVSEDYGYTF. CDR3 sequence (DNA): TGTGCCAGTAGTAAGGCGGAGGTCAGTGAAGACTATGGCTACACCTTC.

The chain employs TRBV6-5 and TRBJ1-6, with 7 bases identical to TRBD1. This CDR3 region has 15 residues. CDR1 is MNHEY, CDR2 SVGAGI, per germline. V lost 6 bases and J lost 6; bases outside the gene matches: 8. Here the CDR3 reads CASRFTYRGNSPLHF. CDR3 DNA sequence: TGTGCCAGCAGATTTACTTACAGGGGTAATTCACCCCTCCACTTT.

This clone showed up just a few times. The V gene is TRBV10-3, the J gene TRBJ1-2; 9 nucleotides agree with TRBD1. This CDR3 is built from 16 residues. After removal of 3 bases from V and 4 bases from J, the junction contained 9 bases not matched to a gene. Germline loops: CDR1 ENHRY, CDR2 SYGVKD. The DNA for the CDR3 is TGTGCCATCAGTGAATCAGGGACAGGGATCTCCTATGGCTACACCTTC. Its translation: CAISESGTGISYGYTF.

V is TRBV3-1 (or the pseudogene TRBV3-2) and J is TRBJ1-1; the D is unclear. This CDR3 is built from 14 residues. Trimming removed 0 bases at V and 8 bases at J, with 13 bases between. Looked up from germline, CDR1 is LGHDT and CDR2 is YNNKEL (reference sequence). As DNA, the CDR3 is TGTGCCAGCAGCCAAGATGCTGGAGGAGGAGAAGCTTTCTTT. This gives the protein CASSQDAGGGEAFF.

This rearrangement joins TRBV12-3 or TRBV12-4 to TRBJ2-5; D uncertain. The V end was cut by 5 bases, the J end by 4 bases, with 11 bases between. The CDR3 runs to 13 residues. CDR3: CASSQAVIETQYF. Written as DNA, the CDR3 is TGTGCCAGCAGTCAGGCCGTTATAGAGACCCAGTACTTC.

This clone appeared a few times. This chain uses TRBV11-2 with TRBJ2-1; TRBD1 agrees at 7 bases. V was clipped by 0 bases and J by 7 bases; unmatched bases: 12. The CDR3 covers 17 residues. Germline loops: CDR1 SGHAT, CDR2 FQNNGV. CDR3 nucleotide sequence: TGTGCCAGCAGCTTAGATTTGGCGACAGGGTATTGGAATGAGCAGTTCTTC. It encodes CASSLDLATGYWNEQFF.